One and the same sample provided the 31 T cell receptor beta chains below, sequenced in a study of cytomegalovirus exposure and HLA in healthy donors. In the PCR, 60 Vbeta and 13 Jbeta primers were used. Data came from immunoSEQ multiplex PCR; TCRdb stores just in-frame clones and leaves some out. This table lists 20,000 or so clones. Input material: PBMCs. These TCRs come from a man aged 55-75 years in good health and CMV-seropositive.

V is TRBV11-2 and J is TRBJ1-1; 8 positions match TRBD1. V shed 9 bases, J shed 4 bases, and the junction held 10 bases outside the gene matches. CDR1 and CDR2 (germline): SGHAT, FQNNGV. The CDR3 sequence is 14 residues long. This chain's CDR3 is CARPLMGTGTEAFF. The CDR3 DNA reads TGTGCCAGACCATTAATGGGGACAGGCACTGAAGCTTTCTTT.

The chain has TRBV2 and TRBJ2-7, with D tentatively TRBD1 (6 bases). The length of the CDR3 is 15 residues. Germline CDR1 is SNHLY and CDR2 is FYNNEI. V was shortened by 7 bases and J by 3 bases, with 19 bases between the two germline ends. The CDR3 here is CASKVIGQRDYEQYF. The DNA for the CDR3 is TGTGCCAGCAAAGTCATTGGACAGCGAGACTACGAGCAGTACTTC. Using reference TRBV2 and TRBJ2-7 for the parts outside the CDR3, the full variable domain is EPEVTQTPSHQVTQMGQEVILRCVPISNHLYFYWYRQILGQKVEFLVSFYNNEISEKSEIFDDQFSVERPDGSNFTLKIRSTKLEDSAMYFCASKVIGQRDYEQYFGPGTRLTVT.

This rearrangement joins TRBV5-5 to TRBJ1-5, with TRBD1 matching 7 bases. This CDR3 has 15 amino acids. From germline, CDR1 is SGHKS and CDR2 YYEKEE (reference sequence). Germline trimming cut 4 bases from V and 0 bases from J; bases unmatched to any gene: 4. The chain's CDR3 is CASSMGQISNQPQHF. CDR3 bases: TGTGCCAGCAGCATGGGACAGATTAGCAATCAGCCCCAGCATTTT.

V gene TRBV9 combines with J gene TRBJ1-5, with TRBD1 matching 7 bases. V shed 4 bases, J shed 4 bases, and the junction held 2 bases outside the gene matches. In germline, CDR1 is SGDLS, CDR2 YYNGEE. CDR3 length: 13 residues. The CDR3 spells CASSTTGNQPQHF. The CDR3 DNA sequence: TGTGCCAGCAGCACGACAGGGAATCAGCCCCAGCATTTT.

The V and J genes are TRBV18 and TRBJ1-2; perhaps TRBD1 as D (5 bases). V was pared by 6 bases and J by 3 bases, with 14 bases between. The CDR3 is 14 amino acids. The germline CDR1 and CDR2 sequences are KGHSH and LQKENI. In DNA form, the CDR3 reads TGTGCCAGCTCGCTTCAGGGTTCGGACTATGGCTACACCTTC. This sequence encodes CASSLQGSDYGYTF.

The J gene is TRBJ2-2, the V gene TRBV5-1; 7 bases are a match to TRBD2. This CDR3 is built from 17 residues. Trimming took 3 bases from V and 5 from J; bases not matched to a gene: 13. The germline gives CDR1 SGHRS, CDR2 YFSETQ. The CDR3 spells CASSWGSMRELTGELFF. CDR3 nucleotides: TGCGCCAGCAGCTGGGGGTCGATGCGGGAGTTAACCGGGGAGCTGTTTTTT.

In the case of this clone: The sample contains more than one DNA sequence encoding this CDR3. The chain carries TRBV5-6 and TRBJ2-7; D remains ambiguous. Looked up from germline, CDR1 is SGHDT and CDR2 is YYEEEE. The V and J ends lost 0 bases and 0 bases respectively, with 7 bases between them. The CDR3 has 14 amino acids. The CDR3 spells CASSLVLGSYEQYF. CDR3 sequence (DNA): TGTGCCAGCAGCTTGGTCCTCGGCTCCTACGAGCAGTACTTC. The full variable domain, rest sourced from reference TRBV5-6 and TRBJ2-7, is DAGVTQSPTHLIKTRGQQVTLRCSPKSGHDTVSWYQQALGQGPQFIFQYYEEEERQRGNFPDRFSGHQFPNYSSELNVNALLLGDSALYLCASSLVLGSYEQYFGPGTRLTVT.

The rearrangement joins TRBV11-2 to TRBJ2-1; 8 bases map to TRBD2. This CDR3 is built from 17 residues. After removal of 2 bases from V and 3 bases from J, the junction contained 9 bases not matched to a gene. Per germline, CDR1 SGHAT and CDR2 FQNNGV. CDR3 region: CASSLSLGLGYYNEQFF. The CDR3 bases are TGTGCCAGCAGCTTATCTCTGGGACTAGGGTACTACAATGAGCAGTTCTTC.

This chain connects TRBV30 to TRBJ1-5, with D tentatively TRBD1 (5 bases). V shed 2 bases and J shed 3 bases, with 8 bases lying between them. Germline lookup yields CDR1 GTSNPN and CDR2 SVGIG (reference sequence). CDR3 length: 13 amino acids. CDR3 region: CAWSYRSNQPQHF. For the CDR3, the DNA is TGTGCCTGGAGTTACAGGTCCAATCAGCCCCAGCATTTT.

V and J are TRBV30 and TRBJ2-3; the D is unclear. Germline assignment: CDR1 GTSNPN and CDR2 SVGIG (reference sequence). V was trimmed by 2 bases and J by 5 bases, leaving 5 bases between them. The CDR3 covers 11 residues. This CDR3 reads CAWSTKDTQYF. The CDR3 nucleotides read TGTGCCTGGAGTACTAAAGATACGCAGTATTTT.

The rearrangement uses TRBV30 and TRBJ2-3, with TRBD2 identical over 14 bases. The CDR3 has 16 amino acids. The trim removed 2 bases at V and 6 bases at J, leaving 7 bases unmatched. Germline assignment: CDR1 GTSNPN and CDR2 SVGIG (reference sequence). The CDR3 region has the DNA TGTGCCTGGAGTCAGGGACTAGCGGGAGCCCAGGATACGCAGTATTTT. Amino acids: CAWSQGLAGAQDTQYF.

V and J are TRBV29-1 and TRBJ2-3, with TRBD1 identical over 11 bases. This CDR3 contains 16 residues. CDR1 and CDR2 from the germline V gene are SQVTM and ANQGSEA. V lost 8 bases to trimming and J lost 4 bases; unmatched junction nucleotides: 14. The CDR3 sequence: CSTYNRDRGLSDTQYF. The CDR3 DNA sequence: TGCAGCACTTACAACCGGGACAGGGGGTTGTCAGATACGCAGTATTTT.

This sequence joins TRBV5-4 and TRBJ1-5; possibly TRBD1 for D (6 bases). Trimming removed 4 bases from V and 7 bases from J, with 15 bases in between. CDR3 size: 14 residues. The germline V gene encodes CDR1 SGHNT and CDR2 YYREEE (reference sequence). In DNA form, the CDR3 reads TGTGCCAGCAGCAGGAAGGGGGAGACACAGCCCCAGCATTTT. Residues: CASSRKGETQPQHF.

This chain connects TRBV10-3 to TRBJ2-3; D may be TRBD1 (6 bases). V shed 10 bases and J shed 7 bases, with 24 bases lying between them. The CDR3 runs to 15 residues. Per the germline V gene, CDR1 is ENHRY and CDR2 is SYGVKD. The CDR3 DNA follows: TGTGCCACCGAACCCATGGCACAGGGTGGAAATACGCAGTATTTT. Translating gives CATEPMAQGGNTQYF.

The genes are TRBV4-1 and TRBJ1-3; D call uncertain. The CDR3 extends over 15 amino acids. Germline V gene data show CDR1 as MGHRA and CDR2 as YSYEKL. The V gene lost 6 bases and the J gene lost 0 bases, with 12 bases spanning the gap. CDR3 coding DNA: TGCGCCAGCAGAGACTCACTCGTCTCTGGAAACACCATATATTTT. Its translation is CASRDSLVSGNTIYF.

CDR3: CASREVAGTYEQYF. For the CDR3, the DNA is TGTGCCAGCAGAGAAGTAGCGGGGACCTACGAGCAGTACTTC. This rearrangement joins TRBV7-8 to TRBJ2-7, with 8 nucleotides matching TRBD2. Germline values: CDR1 SGHVS, CDR2 FQNEAQ. There are 14 residues in the CDR3. V was pared by 6 bases and J by 2 bases, with 6 bases of the junction left unmatched. The variable domain in full, with the rest retrieved from reference TRBV7-8 and TRBJ2-7, is GAGVSQSPRYKVAKRGQDVALRCDPISGHVSLFWYQQALGQGPEFLTYFQNEAQLDKSGLPSDRFFAERPEGSVSTLKIQRTQQEDSAVYLCASREVAGTYEQYFGPGTRLTVT.

The chain recombines TRBV29-1 with TRBJ2-3, with 13 positions matching TRBD2. The CDR3 is 15 residues long. The junction had 6 bases not matched to a gene; V was cut back by 4 bases and J by 5 bases. Germline V gene data show CDR1 as SQVTM and CDR2 as ANQGSEA. The CDR3 protein is CSVGTSGSGGDTQYF. CDR3 nucleotides: TGCAGCGTTGGGACTAGCGGGAGTGGGGGAGATACGCAGTATTTT.

The chain joins TRBV9 to TRBJ2-5; maybe TRBD1 (6 bases). Trimming pared 0 bases from V and 1 base from J, leaving 7 bases between. Germline CDR1 SGDLS, CDR2 YYNGEE. The CDR3 loop spans 14 amino acids. This CDR3 reads CASSVEGGQETQYF. CDR3 sequence (DNA): TGTGCCAGCAGCGTAGAAGGGGGCCAAGAGACCCAGTACTTC. Full variable domain (missing parts from reference TRBV9 and TRBJ2-5): DSGVTQTPKHLITATGQRVTLRCSPRSGDLSVYWYQQSLDQGLQFLIQYYNGEERAKGNILERFSAQQFPDLHSELNLSSLELGDSALYFCASSVEGGQETQYFGPGTRLLVL.

In nucleotides, the CDR3 is TGCGCCAGCAGCAGGGGGGGAGCCTCCTACAATGAGCAGTTCTTC. It yields the protein CASSRGGASYNEQFF. The genes are TRBV5-1 and TRBJ2-1; D might be TRBD2 (7 bases). Germline V gene data show CDR1 as SGHRS and CDR2 as YFSETQ. The CDR3 length is 15 residues. Trimming took off 4 bases at V and 0 bases at J, with 11 bases between the two ends.

The V call is TRBV6-1, the J call TRBJ2-7, with D unclear. CDR1 is MNHNS, CDR2 SASEGT, per germline. Trimming took off 5 bases at V and 7 bases at J, with 9 bases between the two ends. This CDR3 is built from 11 residues. The CDR3 protein is CASSLSLEQYF. CDR3 nucleotides: TGTGCCAGCAGTCTCTCCCTGGAGCAGTACTTC.

The rearrangement joins TRBV4-2 to TRBJ1-1; D not resolved. CDR1 and CDR2 (germline): LGHNA, YNFKEQ. The CDR3 runs to 15 residues. Trimming stripped 0 bases from V and 12 bases from J, with 20 bases between. CDR3 residues: CASSQDLKGGGKTFF. In DNA, the CDR3 is TGTGCCAGCAGCCAAGATCTTAAGGGCGGAGGTAAGACTTTCTTT.

This chain connects TRBV5-1 to TRBJ2-5; 10 nucleotides agree with TRBD2. The V gene's germline CDR1 is SGHRS and CDR2 YFSETQ. Trimming took 4 bases from V and 1 from J; bases not matched to a gene: 7. The CDR3 has 16 residues. This CDR3 is CASSRTGTSAQETQYF. As DNA, the CDR3 is TGCGCCAGCAGCAGAACCGGGACTAGCGCCCAAGAGACCCAGTACTTC.

This rearrangement joins TRBV5-1 to TRBJ2-3; 9 nucleotides match TRBD2. V lost 2 bases and J lost 6; bases outside the gene matches: 7. There are 15 residues in the CDR3. CDR1 is SGHRS, CDR2 YFSETQ, per germline. The CDR3, as DNA: TGCGCCAGCAGCTTATCGGTAGCGGGAGCGGATACGCAGTATTTT. The encoded protein is CASSLSVAGADTQYF.

The chain couples TRBV5-1 to TRBJ2-1, with 7 bases identical to TRBD2. Unmatched junction bases numbered 24, after V lost 4 bases and J lost 5 bases. The CDR3 sequence is 20 residues long. Germline values: CDR1 SGHRS, CDR2 YFSETQ. CDR3 in amino acids: CASSARPNAGRPLGHNEQFF. The CDR3 nucleotides read TGCGCCAGCAGCGCCCGGCCGAATGCCGGGAGGCCCTTGGGGCACAATGAGCAGTTCTTC.

The chain links TRBV30 to TRBJ2-5; tentative D call: TRBD1 (7 bases). V was trimmed by 4 bases and J by 0 bases, leaving 21 bases between them. The germline CDR1 and CDR2 sequences are GTSNPN and SVGIG (reference sequence). The CDR3 totals 17 residues. CDR3 loop: CAWTQGGGTTYQETQYF. The CDR3 nucleotides are TGTGCCTGGACCCAGGGGGGCGGGACCACGTACCAAGAGACCCAGTACTTC.

This clone is called large (0.1 to 1%) based on its frequency. The V call is TRBV10-1, the J call TRBJ1-5; tentatively, D is TRBD1 (5 bases). This CDR3 comprises 13 residues. From germline, CDR1 is WNHNN and CDR2 SYGVQD (reference sequence). The V gene lost 5 bases and the J gene lost 5 bases, with 10 bases spanning the gap. The CDR3 reads CASSSGPDQPQHF. CDR3 coding DNA: TGCGCCAGCAGTTCAGGGCCCGATCAGCCCCAGCATTTT.

The rearrangement uses TRBV4-1 and TRBJ1-1; D remains unclear. CDR1 is MGHRA and CDR2 is YSYEKL in the germline V gene. The CDR3 sequence is 17 residues long. The germline V and J ends were trimmed by 0 bases and 0 bases, with 14 bases remaining between them. This CDR3 reads CASSQDEVIHMNTEAFF. The CDR3 nucleotides read TGCGCCAGCAGCCAAGATGAGGTGATACACATGAACACTGAAGCTTTCTTT.

The V gene is TRBV5-1, the J gene TRBJ2-3; D possibly corresponds to TRBD1 (5 bases). V lost 0 bases to trimming and J lost 6 bases, with 11 bases between them. CDR1 SGHRS and CDR2 YFSETQ come from the germline V gene. The CDR3 sequence is 14 residues long. CDR3 coding DNA: TGCGCCAGCAGCTTGGTAGGGGATAGGGATACGCAGTATTTT. Its translation is CASSLVGDRDTQYF.

The J gene is TRBJ2-7, the V gene TRBV6-5; TRBD1 matches 10 bases. The CDR3 runs 14 residues. V gave up 5 bases and J gave up 4 bases; unmatched junction bases: 5. Germline-derived CDR1 and CDR2 are MNHEY and SVGAGI. The DNA for the CDR3 is TGTGCCAGCAGTCTAGGACAGGGGGGGTACGAGCAGTACTTC. This translates into CASSLGQGGYEQYF.

V usage is TRBV15 and J usage is TRBJ2-1, with D perhaps TRBD2 (5 bases). The CDR3 contains 17 residues. V dropped 1 base and J dropped 8 bases, with 21 bases sitting between them. Germline values: CDR1 LNHNV, CDR2 YYDKDF (reference sequence). The CDR3 is CATSRARVRKFGDEQFF. The CDR3 region has the DNA TGTGCCACCAGCAGAGCCCGAGTGAGAAAATTCGGGGATGAGCAGTTCTTC.

The chain couples TRBV29-1 to TRBJ2-5, with 7 bases fitting TRBD1. CDR1 SQVTM and CDR2 ANQGSEA come from the germline V gene. The CDR3 contains 11 residues. The J segment lost 5 bases and the V segment lost 4 bases, leaving 1 base of the junction unmatched. CDR3 sequence (DNA): TGCAGCGTTGGACAGGGTGAGACCCAGTACTTC. Translated, it gives CSVGQGETQYF.